The entry below describes one T cell receptor (beta chain). These data are taken from a study of blood T cell repertoires in COVID-19. Study-wide context: T cells, B-cell-depleted T cells, or PBMCs provided the cDNA or gDNA that served as material.

In germline, CDR1 is MNHEY, CDR2 SMNVEV (reference sequence). Losses at the gene ends were 6 bases for V and 2 bases for J; bases not matched to a gene: 7. This CDR3 is built from 15 residues. Participants were aged roughly 18 to 100 years from approximately 23 US areas. Participant reports of clinical history set cohort assignment. Per the study methods: Reference gene primer amplification gave nucleated cell count estimates. Profiling relied on immunoSEQ multiplex PCR, and the TCRdb table lists in-frame clones only, not all of them. V and J calls and clone size follow that table, whereas D and trimming were derived from the DNA. The sample has 200,000 or so clones, approximately 83% seen once.

This sequence joins TRBV27 and TRBJ1-2, with TRBD1 matching 9 bases. The specimen sequenced was PBMCs or T cells enriched from blood (not recorded which). This TCR was sampled from a woman between 50 and 59 years old who had been exposed to COVID-19. CDR3 DNA sequence: TGTGCCAGCAGCACAGGGGGCGCGTCCAACTATGGCTACACCTTC. Amino acids: CASSTGGASNYGYTF.